The sequence of this T cell receptor beta chain was determined in a study of cytomegalovirus exposure and HLA in healthy donors. About the study: Among the 398 genotyped donors, 70% to 85% were placed in the Caucasian-associated ancestry cluster. General study findings and limits: The likely explanation for a cluster of highly shared sequence variants was sequencing artifact. Researchers counted roughly 150 TCR beta chains as cytomegalovirus-associated.

The germline gives CDR1 SGHVS, CDR2 FQNEAQ. The V and J ends lost 1 base and 0 bases respectively, with 10 bases between them. The CDR3 is 15 residues long. Turning to this clone: Its antigen is unidentified.

PCR was performed using 60 Vbeta and 13 Jbeta primers. Produced via immunoSEQ multiplex PCR; TCRdb's table is partial and in-frame only. The sample has around 120,000 clones, around 80% seen once. Specimen: PBMCs. The chain carries TRBV7-8 and TRBJ2-7; D not certain. This receptor was taken from a woman between 35 and 50 years old in good health and CMV-seronegative. This CDR3 is CASSLGSGYSYEQYF. CDR3 DNA: TGTGCCAGCAGCTTAGGTTCAGGTTACTCCTACGAGCAGTACTTC.